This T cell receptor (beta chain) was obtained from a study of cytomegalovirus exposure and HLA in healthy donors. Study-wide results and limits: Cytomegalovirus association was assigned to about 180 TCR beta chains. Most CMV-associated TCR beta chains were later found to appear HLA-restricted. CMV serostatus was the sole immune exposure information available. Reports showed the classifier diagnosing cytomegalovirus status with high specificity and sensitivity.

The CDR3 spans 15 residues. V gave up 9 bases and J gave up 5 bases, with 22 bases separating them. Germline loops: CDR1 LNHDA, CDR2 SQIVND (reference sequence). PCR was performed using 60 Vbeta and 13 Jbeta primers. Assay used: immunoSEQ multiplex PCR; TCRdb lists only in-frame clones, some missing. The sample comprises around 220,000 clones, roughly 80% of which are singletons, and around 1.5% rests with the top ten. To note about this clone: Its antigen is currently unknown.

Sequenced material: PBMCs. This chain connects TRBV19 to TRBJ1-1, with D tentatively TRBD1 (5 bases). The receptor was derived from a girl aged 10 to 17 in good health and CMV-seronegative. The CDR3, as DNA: TGTGCCAGCAAGTCATCGCCGGGGGGACTTACTGAAGCTTTCTTT. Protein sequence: CASKSSPGGLTEAFF.